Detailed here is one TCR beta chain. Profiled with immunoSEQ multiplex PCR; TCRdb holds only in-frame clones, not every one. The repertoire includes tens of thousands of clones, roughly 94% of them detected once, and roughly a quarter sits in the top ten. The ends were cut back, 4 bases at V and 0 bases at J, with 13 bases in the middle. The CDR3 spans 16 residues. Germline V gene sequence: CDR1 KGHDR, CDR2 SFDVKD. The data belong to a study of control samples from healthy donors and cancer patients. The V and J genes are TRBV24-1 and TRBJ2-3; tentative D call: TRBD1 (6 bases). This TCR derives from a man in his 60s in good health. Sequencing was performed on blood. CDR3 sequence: CATSEIGQPSTDTQYF. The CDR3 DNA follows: TGTGCCACCAGTGAGATTGGACAGCCTAGCACAGATACGCAGTATTTT.